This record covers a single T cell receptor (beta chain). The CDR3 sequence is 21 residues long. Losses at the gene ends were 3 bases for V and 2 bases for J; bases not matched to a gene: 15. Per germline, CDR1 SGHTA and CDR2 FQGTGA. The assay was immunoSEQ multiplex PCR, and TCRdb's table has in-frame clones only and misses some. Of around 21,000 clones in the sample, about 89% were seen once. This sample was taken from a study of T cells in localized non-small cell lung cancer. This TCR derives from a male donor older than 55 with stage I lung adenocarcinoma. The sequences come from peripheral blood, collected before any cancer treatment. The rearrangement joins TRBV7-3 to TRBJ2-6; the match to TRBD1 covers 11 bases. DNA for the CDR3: TGTGCCAGCAGCTTTGGACAGGGGGCTGGAAGTAGTTTAGCTGGGGCCAACGTCCTGACTTTC. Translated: CASSFGQGAGSSLAGANVLTF. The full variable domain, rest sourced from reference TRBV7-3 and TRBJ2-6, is GAGVSQTPSNKVTEKGKYVELRCDPISGHTALYWYRQSLGQGPEFLIYFQGTGAADDSGLPNDRFFAVRPEGSVSTLKIQRTERGDSAVYLCASSFGQGAGSSLAGANVLTFGAGSRLTVL.